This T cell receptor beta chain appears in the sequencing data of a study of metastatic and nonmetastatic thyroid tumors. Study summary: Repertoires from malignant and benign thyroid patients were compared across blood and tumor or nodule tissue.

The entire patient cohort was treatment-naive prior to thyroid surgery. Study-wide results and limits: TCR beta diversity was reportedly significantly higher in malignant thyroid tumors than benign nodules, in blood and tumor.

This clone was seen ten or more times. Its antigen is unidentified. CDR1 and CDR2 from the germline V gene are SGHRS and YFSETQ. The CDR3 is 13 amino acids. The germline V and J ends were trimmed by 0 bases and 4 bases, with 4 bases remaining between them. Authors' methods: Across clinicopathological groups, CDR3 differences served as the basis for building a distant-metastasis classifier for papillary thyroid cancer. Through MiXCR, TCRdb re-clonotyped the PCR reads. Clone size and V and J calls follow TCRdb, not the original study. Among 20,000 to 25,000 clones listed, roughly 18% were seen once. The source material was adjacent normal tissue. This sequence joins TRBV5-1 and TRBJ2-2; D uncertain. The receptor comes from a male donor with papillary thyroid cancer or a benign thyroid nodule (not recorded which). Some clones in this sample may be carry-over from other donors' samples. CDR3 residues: CASSLVVTGELFF. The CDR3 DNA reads TGCGCCAGCAGCTTGGTAGTCACCGGGGAGCTGTTTTTT.